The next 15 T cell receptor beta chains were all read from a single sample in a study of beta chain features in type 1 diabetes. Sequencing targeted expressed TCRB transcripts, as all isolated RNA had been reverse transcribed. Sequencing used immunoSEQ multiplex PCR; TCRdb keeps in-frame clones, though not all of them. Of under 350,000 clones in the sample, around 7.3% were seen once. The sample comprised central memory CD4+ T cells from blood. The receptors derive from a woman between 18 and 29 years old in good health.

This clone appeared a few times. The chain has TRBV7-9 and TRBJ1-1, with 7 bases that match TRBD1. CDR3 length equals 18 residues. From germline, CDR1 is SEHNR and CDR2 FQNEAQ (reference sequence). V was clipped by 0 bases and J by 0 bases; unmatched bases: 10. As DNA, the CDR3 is TGTGCCAGCAGCTTAGCCATCCCCAAGACAGGGCTGAACACTGAAGCTTTCTTT. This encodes CASSLAIPKTGLNTEAFF.

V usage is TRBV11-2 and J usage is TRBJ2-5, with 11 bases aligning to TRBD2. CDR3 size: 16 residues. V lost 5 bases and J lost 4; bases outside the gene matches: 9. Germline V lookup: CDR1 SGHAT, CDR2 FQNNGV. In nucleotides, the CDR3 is TGTGCCAGCAGCCCGATTAGCGGGGGGGCCGTAGAGACCCAGTACTTC. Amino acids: CASSPISGGAVETQYF.

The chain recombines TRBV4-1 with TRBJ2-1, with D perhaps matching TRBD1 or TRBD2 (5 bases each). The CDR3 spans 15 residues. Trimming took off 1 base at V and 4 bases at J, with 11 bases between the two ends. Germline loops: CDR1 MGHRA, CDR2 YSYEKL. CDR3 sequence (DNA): TGCGCCAGCAGCCAAGGTTGGGACGGGTACAATGAGCAGTTCTTC. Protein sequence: CASSQGWDGYNEQFF.

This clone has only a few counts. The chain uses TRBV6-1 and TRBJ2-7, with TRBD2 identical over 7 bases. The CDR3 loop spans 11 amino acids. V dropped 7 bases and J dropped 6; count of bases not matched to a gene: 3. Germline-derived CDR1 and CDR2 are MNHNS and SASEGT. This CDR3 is CASMSGAEQYV. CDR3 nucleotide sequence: TGTGCCAGCATGAGCGGGGCCGAGCAGTACGTC.

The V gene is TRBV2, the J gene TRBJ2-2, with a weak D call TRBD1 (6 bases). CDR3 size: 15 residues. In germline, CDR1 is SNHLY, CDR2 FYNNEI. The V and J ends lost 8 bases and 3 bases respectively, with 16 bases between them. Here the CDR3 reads CASRSTGSDTGELFF. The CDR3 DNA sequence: TGTGCCAGCCGAAGTACAGGGTCGGACACCGGGGAGCTGTTTTTT. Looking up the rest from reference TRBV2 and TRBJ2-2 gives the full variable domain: EPEVTQTPSHQVTQMGQEVILRCVPISNHLYFYWYRQILGQKVEFLVSFYNNEISEKSEIFDDQFSVERPDGSNFTLKIRSTKLEDSAMYFCASRSTGSDTGELFFGEGSRLTVL.

CDR3 nucleotides: TGTGCCAGCAGCAAAAGAAGGACAGGGATGGGAAACCAGCCCCAGCATTTT. Amino acids: CASSKRRTGMGNQPQHF. The genes are TRBV27 and TRBJ1-5; 8 positions agree with TRBD1. V gave up 6 bases and J gave up 7 bases; unmatched junction bases: 17. The CDR3 consists of 17 residues. Germline-derived CDR1 and CDR2 are MNHEY and SMNVEV (reference sequence).

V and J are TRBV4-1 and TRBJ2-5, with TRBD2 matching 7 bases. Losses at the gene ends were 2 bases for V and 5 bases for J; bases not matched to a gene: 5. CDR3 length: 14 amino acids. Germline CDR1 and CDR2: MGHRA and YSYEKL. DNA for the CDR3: TGCGCCAGCAGCCAACAGCGGGGTGAGGAGACCCAGTACTTC. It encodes CASSQQRGEETQYF.

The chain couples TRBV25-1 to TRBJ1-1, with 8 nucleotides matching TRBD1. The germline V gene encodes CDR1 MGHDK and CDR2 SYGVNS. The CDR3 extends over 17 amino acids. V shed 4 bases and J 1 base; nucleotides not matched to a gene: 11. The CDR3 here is CASSGPQGADSNTEAFF. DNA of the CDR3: TGTGCCAGCAGTGGGCCGCAGGGGGCCGATTCGAACACTGAAGCTTTCTTT.

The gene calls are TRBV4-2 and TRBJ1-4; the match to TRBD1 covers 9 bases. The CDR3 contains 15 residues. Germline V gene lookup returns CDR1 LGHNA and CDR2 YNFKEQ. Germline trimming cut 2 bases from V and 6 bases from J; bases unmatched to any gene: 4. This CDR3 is CASSQNRGLDEKLFF. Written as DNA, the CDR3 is TGTGCCAGCAGCCAAAACAGGGGGCTTGATGAAAAACTGTTTTTT.

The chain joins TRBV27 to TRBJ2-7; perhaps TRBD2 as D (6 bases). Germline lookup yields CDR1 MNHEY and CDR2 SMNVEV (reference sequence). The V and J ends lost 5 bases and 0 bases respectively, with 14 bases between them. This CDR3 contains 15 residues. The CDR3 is CASSGGGRPSYEQYV. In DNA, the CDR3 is TGTGCCAGCAGTGGTGGAGGGAGGCCCTCCTACGAGCAGTACGTC.

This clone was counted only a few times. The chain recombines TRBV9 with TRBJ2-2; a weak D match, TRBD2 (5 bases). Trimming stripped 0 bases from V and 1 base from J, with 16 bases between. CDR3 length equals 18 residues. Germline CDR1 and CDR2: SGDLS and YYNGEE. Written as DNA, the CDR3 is TGTGCCAGCAGCGTAGGAGGCCTCGGCCGGGGGAACACCGGGGAGCTGTTTTTT. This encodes CASSVGGLGRGNTGELFF.

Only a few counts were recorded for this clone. The CDR3 coding sequence is TGCGCCAGCAGCCAAGCGGGAACACCCCTCCACTTT. Its protein is CASSQAGTPLHF. This sequence joins TRBV4-1 and TRBJ1-6; no firm D call. Germline CDR1 is MGHRA and CDR2 is YSYEKL. The CDR3 sequence is 12 residues long. V was shortened by 1 base and J by 11 bases, with 6 bases between the two germline ends.

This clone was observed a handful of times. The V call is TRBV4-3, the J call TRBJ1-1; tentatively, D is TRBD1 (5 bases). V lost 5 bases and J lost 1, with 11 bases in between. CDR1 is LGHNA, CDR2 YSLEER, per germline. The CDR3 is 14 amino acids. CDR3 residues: CASSARRGNTEAFF. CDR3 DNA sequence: TGCGCCAGCAGCGCTAGAAGGGGGAACACTGAAGCTTTCTTT.

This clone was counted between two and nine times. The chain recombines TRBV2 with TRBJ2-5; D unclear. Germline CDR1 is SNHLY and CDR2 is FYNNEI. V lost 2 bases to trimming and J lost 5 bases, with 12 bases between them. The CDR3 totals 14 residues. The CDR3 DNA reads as TGTGCCAGCAGTGAAAAAGGGCCCGGGGAGACCCAGTACTTC. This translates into CASSEKGPGETQYF.

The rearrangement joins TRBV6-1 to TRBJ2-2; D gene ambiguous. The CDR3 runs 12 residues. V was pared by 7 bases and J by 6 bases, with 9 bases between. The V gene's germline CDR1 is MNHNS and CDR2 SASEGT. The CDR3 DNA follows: TGTGCCAGCACCTCTACGCCCGGGGAGCTGTTTTTT. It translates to CASTSTPGELFF.